This TCR beta chain derives from a study of early T cells in non-severe SARS-CoV-2 infection. Study as a whole: Chains were not paired, and sequencing was done on bulk RNA from unsorted whole blood.

The V gene's germline CDR1 is LGHNA and CDR2 YSLEER. The V end was cut by 5 bases, the J end by 1 base, with 14 bases between. The CDR3 extends over 15 amino acids. TCRdb redid the calling of the 5' RACE reads with MiXCR, one entry per CDR3 protein. Of around 32,000 distinct CDR3 sequences in the sample, under 6% were seen once. This clonotype was detected ten times or more. The source material was whole blood. The sequence was collected from an adult who was a healthcare worker with PCR-confirmed SARS-CoV-2 infection or an uninfected control (not recorded which). J is TRBJ1-1 and V is TRBV4-3, with D perhaps matching TRBD1 (5 bases). CDR3 DNA sequence: TGCGCCAGCAGCTCATGGGACGGACCGAACACTGAAGCTTTCTTT. It codes for CASSSWDGPNTEAFF.